The 10 T cell receptor beta chains below all came from one sample that was sequenced in a study of control samples from healthy donors and cancer patients. Sequencing was performed with immunoSEQ multiplex PCR; in TCRdb, only in-frame clones are kept and a portion is missing. The sample has 80,000 or so clones, 94% seen once. The sequencing input was blood. The receptors were gathered from a woman in her thirties or forties in good health.

The chain joins TRBV9 to TRBJ1-4, with 7 bases identical to TRBD1. The CDR3 runs 16 residues. V was pared by 3 bases and J by 0 bases, with 5 bases of the junction left unmatched. Germline CDR1 and CDR2: SGDLS and YYNGEE. This CDR3 reads CASSAGTVATNEKLFF. The CDR3 DNA reads as TGTGCCAGCAGCGCAGGGACAGTTGCAACTAATGAAAAACTGTTTTTT. The full variable domain, with the rest looked up from reference TRBV9 and TRBJ1-4, is DSGVTQTPKHLITATGQRVTLRCSPRSGDLSVYWYQQSLDQGLQFLIQYYNGEERAKGNILERFSAQQFPDLHSELNLSSLELGDSALYFCASSAGTVATNEKLFFGSGTQLSVL.

J is TRBJ1-1 and V is TRBV30, with a possible D match to TRBD1 (6 bases). The V and J ends lost 4 bases and 4 bases respectively, with 13 bases between them. Germline V CDR1 and CDR2: GTSNPN, SVGIG (reference sequence). The CDR3 extends over 13 amino acids. The CDR3, as DNA: TGTGCCTGGACCCCTTTGGACAGCACTGAAGCTTTCTTT. It encodes CAWTPLDSTEAFF.

V is TRBV5-4 and J is TRBJ2-1, with a weak D call TRBD1 (6 bases). V lost 3 bases and J lost 7, with 11 bases in between. The CDR3 length is 13 residues. Germline values: CDR1 SGHNT, CDR2 YYREEE (reference sequence). The CDR3 loop is CASSSPGVNEQFF. The DNA for the CDR3 is TGTGCCAGCAGCTCCCCAGGGGTTAATGAGCAGTTCTTC.

The chain links TRBV4-2 to TRBJ1-2; D remains ambiguous. Germline V gene data show CDR1 as LGHNA and CDR2 as YNFKEQ. The V gene lost 0 bases and the J gene lost 8 bases, with 13 bases spanning the gap. The CDR3 has 14 amino acids. The CDR3 DNA reads TGTGCCAGCAGCCAAGATCTCCTCCTCGCGGGCTACACCTTC. Its protein is CASSQDLLLAGYTF.

This clone appeared once. V is TRBV28 and J is TRBJ1-2; 12 bases fit TRBD1. Germline V gives CDR1 MDHEN, CDR2 SYDVKM. This CDR3 is built from 16 residues. Unmatched junction bases numbered 8, after V lost 5 bases and J lost 4 bases. CDR3 bases: TGTGCCAGCAGTGCCTCCGGGACAGGGGGCGCCTATGGCTACACCTTC. Its protein product is CASSASGTGGAYGYTF.

The genes are TRBV10-3 and TRBJ2-3, with TRBD2 matching over 9 bases. The CDR3 loop spans 16 amino acids. V lost 2 bases, J lost 0 bases, and 3 bases stayed unmatched. Germline V gene data show CDR1 as ENHRY and CDR2 as SYGVKD. CDR3 sequence (DNA): TGTGCCATCAGTGAGGATAGCGGGGGTAGCACAGATACGCAGTATTTT. It translates to CAISEDSGGSTDTQYF.

V and J are TRBV6-5 and TRBJ1-5, with a weak D call TRBD1 (6 bases). This CDR3 is built from 15 residues. Between the trimmed V and J ends, which lost 7 bases and 6 bases, there was a span of 19 bases. Germline-derived CDR1 and CDR2 are MNHEY and SVGAGI. The CDR3 DNA follows: TGTGCCAGCACCAGAATGGGGGGCGAAGGTCAGCCCCAGCATTTT. Its protein is CASTRMGGEGQPQHF.

The chain couples TRBV6-6 to TRBJ2-5; the D gene is possibly TRBD2 (7 bases). V was pared by 6 bases and J by 4 bases, with 9 bases between. This CDR3 spans 12 amino acids. From germline, CDR1 is MNHNY and CDR2 SVGAGI (reference sequence). Here the CDR3 DNA reads TGTGCCAGCAGAGGGGGGGTAGAGACCCAGTACTTC. Protein sequence: CASRGGVETQYF.

The V gene is TRBV28, the J gene TRBJ1-5, with D uncertain. Germline V gene data show CDR1 as MDHEN and CDR2 as SYDVKM. The V and J ends lost 4 bases and 7 bases respectively, with 17 bases between them. This CDR3 is built from 15 residues. The CDR3 sequence is CASSWPGKERQPQHF. The CDR3 DNA reads as TGTGCCAGCAGTTGGCCCGGGAAGGAAAGGCAGCCCCAGCATTTT.

The genes are TRBV5-3 and TRBJ2-7; 10 bases fit TRBD1. TRBV5-3 is noted as an ORF with a role that remains uncertain. There are 17 residues in the CDR3. V trimming: 5 bases; J trimming: 5 bases; junction bases outside the gene matches: 16. The CDR3: CARRPRQGAAPSHEQYF. DNA for the CDR3: TGTGCCAGAAGGCCTCGACAGGGGGCTGCCCCTAGCCACGAGCAGTACTTC.